Following are 2 T cell receptor beta chains from one sample sequenced in a study of vaccination effects on CD4 cells after COVID-19. Data came from immunoSEQ multiplex PCR; TCRdb stores just in-frame clones and leaves some out. Found here are 50,000 to 70,000 clones, about 69% of them singletons; the top ten hold approximately 20%. Culture proceeded for 9 to 11 days, and CD4+ T cells were then isolated. These receptors' antigens are unknown. Sequenced here: CD4+ T cells from PBMCs cultured without peptide, sampled before COVID-19 vaccination. The origin of the receptors is a human donor who had a prior SARS-CoV-2 infection.

The rearrangement links TRBV11-2 to TRBJ1-2, with D perhaps matching TRBD1 (6 bases). The CDR3 extends over 16 amino acids. Germline V gives CDR1 SGHAT, CDR2 FQNNGV. V lost 6 bases, J lost 4 bases, and 21 bases lay in between. CDR3 in amino acids: CASSRLQGDRSYGYTF. DNA of the CDR3: TGTGCCAGCAGTCGCCTACAGGGAGATCGGAGCTATGGCTACACCTTC. The variable domain in full, with the rest retrieved from reference TRBV11-2 and TRBJ1-2, is EAGVAQSPRYKIIEKRQSVAFWCNPISGHATLYWYQQILGQGPKLLIQFQNNGVVDDSQLPKDRFSAERLKGVDSTLKIQPAKLEDSAVYLCASSRLQGDRSYGYTFGSGTRLTVV.

This clone was recorded only once. The rearrangement uses TRBV15 and TRBJ1-2, with D possibly TRBD1 on 5 matching bases. Trimming stripped 1 base from V and 7 bases from J, with 10 bases between. CDR1 is LNHNV, CDR2 YYDKDF, per germline (reference sequence). The CDR3 sequence is 13 residues long. The CDR3 nucleotides are TGTGCCACCAGCAGAGTGGGGGTGTCTGGCTACACCTTC. Amino acids: CATSRVGVSGYTF.